These T cell receptor beta chains were read from a single sample in a study of T cell repertoires in cytomegalovirus infection. TCRdb called the reads again in MiXCR, with one record for every CDR3 protein. Of 250,000 to 400,000 distinct CDR3 sequences in the sample, 20% to 25% were seen once. No antigen has been identified for these receptors. This specimen was cultured PBMCs, taken from culture after CMV antigen stimulation. These receptors originate from a human donor in good health (CMV status not recorded). Some clones in this sample may be carry-over from other donors' samples. The CDR3 runs from the conserved cysteine through the conserved F or W. The D gene is left open where the match is weak. The listing skips clone size in some rows; elsewhere it reads once, few, many or a size class.

abundance	j_gene	v_gene	d_gene	CDR3nt	CDR3aa
few	TRBJ2-2	TRBV12-3/TRBV12-4	TRBD1	TGTGCCAGCAGTTCCTCTGGACAGGCGTGGACCGGGGAGCTGTTTTTT	CASSSSGQAWTGELFF
.	TRBJ1-4	TRBV19	TRBD1	TGTGCCAGTAGTAAAGGGGGCCCTTCCCGGGGAAAACTGTTTTTT	CASSKGGPSRGKLFF
many	TRBJ2-5	TRBV7-3	.	TGTGCCAGCAGCTTAACCCGGACGGGGGCAGAGACCCAGTACTTC	CASSLTRTGAETQYF
.	TRBJ2-7	TRBV12-3/TRBV12-4	.	TGTGCCAGCAGTTTGGATCTCGACTGGTACGAGCAGTACTTC	CASSLDLDWYEQYF
.	TRBJ2-2	TRBV7-3	TRBD1	TGTGCCAGCAGCGGACAGGGGGCGGACACCGGGGAGCTGTTTTTT	CASSGQGADTGELFF
.	TRBJ2-5	TRBV7-2	.	TGTGCCAGCAGCTCCCGACAGCAAGAGACCCAGTACTTC	CASSSRQQETQYF
few	TRBJ1-5	TRBV19	.	TGTGCCAGTAGTATTCTCGGGGAGGGGAACCAGCCCCAGCATTTT	CASSILGEGNQPQHF
many	TRBJ2-1	TRBV7-3	.	TGTGCCAGCAGCTTAACACCGGGAAGGGGAATAACTTACAATGAGCAGTTCTTC	CASSLTPGRGITYNEQFF
few	TRBJ2-2	TRBV7-2	.	TGTGCCAGCACCACTAACCGGGGCGACACCGGGGAGCTGTTTTTT	CASTTNRGDTGELFF
.	TRBJ1-2	TRBV7-6	TRBD1	TGTGCCAGCAGCTCGGACAGGCCTGGCTACACCTTC	CASSSDRPGYTF
many	TRBJ2-3	TRBV12-5	.	TGTGCTAGTGCCCCGGGGGCCTTCACAGATACGCAGTATTTT	CASAPGAFTDTQYF
many	TRBJ1-4	TRBV10-3	.	TGTGCCATCAAAAACGGACAGATGGGCGAAAAACTGTTTTTT	CAIKNGQMGEKLFF
many	TRBJ2-5	TRBV7-2	.	TGTGCCAGCAGCTTAGCGGGAGGCACCCAAGAGACCCAGTACTTC	CASSLAGGTQETQYF
.	TRBJ2-1	TRBV20-1	.	TGCAGTGCTAGACGCGGGTTCAGCTCCTACAATGAGCAGTTCTTC	CSARRGFSSYNEQFF
.	TRBJ2-7	TRBV30	TRBD1	TGTGCCTGGAGGACAGGGGGCTCGTCGGAGCAGTACTTC	CAWRTGGSSEQYF
.	TRBJ2-2	TRBV19	TRBD2	TGTGCCAGTAGCAGGTCTCGAGGGTTTGCGGGAGACACCGGGGAGCTGTTTTTT	CASSRSRGFAGDTGELFF
.	TRBJ2-5	TRBV12-3/TRBV12-4	TRBD2	TGTGCCAGCAGTCCAGGACTAGCGGGAATCCAAGAGACCCAGTACTTC	CASSPGLAGIQETQYF
.	TRBJ2-2	TRBV6-8	.	TGTGCCAGCAAAATACAGGCCAACACCGGGGAGCTGTTTTTT	CASKIQANTGELFF
.	TRBJ2-2	TRBV12-3/TRBV12-4	.	TGTGCCAGCAGAACAGGACAAACCGGGGAGCTGTTTTTT	CASRTGQTGELFF
few	TRBJ2-1	TRBV7-2	.	TGTGCCAGCAGCTCGGTGGGGGGACACAATGAGCAGTTCTTC	CASSSVGGHNEQFF
few	TRBJ1-2	TRBV18	.	TGTGCCAGCTCACCACTGACAGGAGAGGGGGGCTACACCTTC	CASSPLTGEGGYTF
.	TRBJ2-3	TRBV7-9	.	TGTGCCACCCTGCCAGCGGGCACAGATACGCAGTATTTT	CATLPAGTDTQYF
few	TRBJ2-5	TRBV7-6	.	TGTGCCAGCAGCTTAGAGTTTCGCCCTGGACTCCAAGAGACCCAGTACTTC	CASSLEFRPGLQETQYF
.	TRBJ2-1	TRBV28	TRBD2	TGTGCCAGCAGTTTGATCAGGGCGGGGGGTGAGCAGTTCTTC	CASSLIRAGGEQFF
once	TRBJ2-2	TRBV7-2	.	TGTGCCAGCAGCTTAGCCGGGAGTCGAACCGGGGAGCTGTTTTTT	CASSLAGSRTGELFF
many	TRBJ2-2	TRBV7-8	.	TGTGCCAGCAGCTTAGTTGGGACGGGCAACGTCGGGGAGCTGTTTTTT	CASSLVGTGNVGELFF
.	TRBJ1-2	TRBV11-2	.	TGTGCCAGCAGCTTAGGCCGGACTGGCTACACCTTC	CASSLGRTGYTF
.	TRBJ2-5	TRBV12-3/TRBV12-4	TRBD2	TGTGCCAGCAGTTTATTGGCGGGAGGATTAGAGACCCAGTACTTC	CASSLLAGGLETQYF
.	TRBJ1-6	TRBV20-1	TRBD1	TGCAGTGCTAGAGGATACAGGGGGCTTTATTCACCCCTCCACTTT	CSARGYRGLYSPLHF
many	TRBJ2-2	TRBV7-7	.	TGTGCCAGCAGCGCATCAGATTTTACACGGAACACCGGGGAGCTGTTTTTT	CASSASDFTRNTGELFF
many	TRBJ2-5	TRBV24-1	TRBD1	TGTGCCACCAGCCCTCCGGGACAGGGGACTCCGGAGACCCAGTACTTC	CATSPPGQGTPETQYF
many	TRBJ2-2	TRBV7-8	TRBD2	TGTGCCAGCAGCCCACCTAGCGGGAGTATCGGGGAGCTGTTTTTT	CASSPPSGSIGELFF
.	TRBJ2-1	TRBV7-6	TRBD2	TGTGCCAGCAGCTTAGTGGCTAGCGGGAGCGAGAATGAGCAGTTCTTC	CASSLVASGSENEQFF
.	TRBJ1-2	TRBV14	TRBD1	TGTGCCAGCAGCCAACTACCGGGACAGGGGAACTATGGCTACACCTTC	CASSQLPGQGNYGYTF
.	TRBJ2-1	TRBV3-1	.	TGTGCCAGCAGCCAAGGGACGACAGTCTACAATGAGCAGTTCTTC	CASSQGTTVYNEQFF
many	TRBJ2-7	TRBV7-2	.	TGTGCCAGCAGCTTAAGCCGGGTCCGTGGCGGTAAGGGTTACGAGCAGTACTTC	CASSLSRVRGGKGYEQYF
.	TRBJ2-3	TRBV7-6	.	TGTGCCAGCAGCCCCAGGATTTCAGAAACAGATACGCAGTATTTT	CASSPRISETDTQYF
.	TRBJ2-5	TRBV7-6	.	TGTGCCAGCAGCTCGGCGGTTGAGACCCAGTACTTC	CASSSAVETQYF
few	TRBJ1-5	TRBV5-1	.	TGCGCCAGCAGCTTTTCAGGGGAGTATGATCAGCCCCAGCATTTT	CASSFSGEYDQPQHF
.	TRBJ2-1	TRBV20-1	TRBD2	TGCAGTGCTAGAGATTTGACAGTTAGCGGGAGTTCCGGACCGGCGTTCTTC	CSARDLTVSGSSGPAFF
few	TRBJ1-1	TRBV6-5	.	TGTGCCAGCAGTTACACGACGGTGAACACTGAAGCTTTCTTT	CASSYTTVNTEAFF
few	TRBJ1-2	TRBV11-2	.	TGTGCCAGCAGCTTAACCTCAGGGAGCTACACCTTC	CASSLTSGSYTF
many	TRBJ2-2	TRBV11-3	.	TGTGCCAGCATGCCCACCCACGCTGCCGGGGAGCTGTTTTTT	CASMPTHAAGELFF
.	TRBJ1-5	TRBV6-8	.	TGTGCCAGCAGCGCTTCAGGGGTCGACAATCAGCCCCAGCATTTT	CASSASGVDNQPQHF
many	TRBJ1-5	TRBV27	.	TGTGCCAGCAGTTTGGGCAGGCATAGGGAGCCCCAGCATTTT	CASSLGRHREPQHF
many	TRBJ2-1	TRBV7-8	.	TGTGCCACCGGAGGTGGATTCAGCTCCTACAATGAGCAGTTCTTC	CATGGGFSSYNEQFF
many	TRBJ2-1	TRBV7-2	TRBD2	TGTGCCAGCAGCTTATCGATGGGTGCGGCGGGAGGGAGGGATGAGCAGTTCTTC	CASSLSMGAAGGRDEQFF
.	TRBJ2-1	TRBV2	TRBD2	TGTGCCAGCGGGATTTTTTCCGGGACTAGTAACTCCTACAATGAGCAGTTCTTC	CASGIFSGTSNSYNEQFF
.	TRBJ1-6	TRBV20-1	.	TGCAGTGCTAGAGATGGACGGGATAATTCACCCCTCCACTTT	CSARDGRDNSPLHF